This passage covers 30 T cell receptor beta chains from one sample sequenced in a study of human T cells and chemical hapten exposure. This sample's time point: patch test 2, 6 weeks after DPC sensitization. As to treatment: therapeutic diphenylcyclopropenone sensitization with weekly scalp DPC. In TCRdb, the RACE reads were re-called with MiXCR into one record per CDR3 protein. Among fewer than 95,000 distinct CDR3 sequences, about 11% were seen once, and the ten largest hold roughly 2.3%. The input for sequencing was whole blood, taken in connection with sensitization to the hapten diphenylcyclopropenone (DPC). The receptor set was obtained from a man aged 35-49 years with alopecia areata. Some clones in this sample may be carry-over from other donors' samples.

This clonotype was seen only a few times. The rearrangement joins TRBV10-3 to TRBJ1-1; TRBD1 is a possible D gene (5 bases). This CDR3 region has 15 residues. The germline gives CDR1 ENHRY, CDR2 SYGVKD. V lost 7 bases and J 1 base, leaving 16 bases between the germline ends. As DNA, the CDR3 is TGTGCCATCACCGAGTTGCAGGGAGGGAACACTGAAGCTTTCTTT. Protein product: CAITELQGGNTEAFF.

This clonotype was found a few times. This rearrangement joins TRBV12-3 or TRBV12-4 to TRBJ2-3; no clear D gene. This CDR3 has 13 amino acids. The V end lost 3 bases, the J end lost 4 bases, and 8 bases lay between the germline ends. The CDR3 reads CASSFGVADTQYF. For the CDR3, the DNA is TGTGCCAGCAGTTTTGGGGTCGCAGATACGCAGTATTTT.

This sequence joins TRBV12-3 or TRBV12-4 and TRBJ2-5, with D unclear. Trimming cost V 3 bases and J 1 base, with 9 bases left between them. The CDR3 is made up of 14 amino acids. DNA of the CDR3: TGTGCCAGCAGTTTGGGCAGCTTCCAAGAGACCCAGTACTTC. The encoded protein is CASSLGSFQETQYF.

The CDR3 loop is CAISERLAGVVKPEQYF. As DNA, the CDR3 is TGTGCCATCAGTGAAAGACTAGCGGGAGTTGTAAAGCCCGAGCAGTACTTC. The chain is built from TRBV10-3 and TRBJ2-7, with 12 bases aligning to TRBD2. V dropped 3 bases and J dropped 6; count of bases not matched to a gene: 12. Germline V gene sequence: CDR1 ENHRY, CDR2 SYGVKD. The CDR3 spans 17 residues.

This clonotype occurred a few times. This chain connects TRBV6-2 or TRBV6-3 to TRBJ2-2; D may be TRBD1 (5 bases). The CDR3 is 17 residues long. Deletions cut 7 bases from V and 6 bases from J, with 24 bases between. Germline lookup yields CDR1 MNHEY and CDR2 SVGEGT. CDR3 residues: CASTTPRQGALAGELFF. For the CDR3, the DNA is TGTGCCAGCACCACCCCTCGCCAAGGGGCCTTGGCCGGGGAGCTGTTTTTT.

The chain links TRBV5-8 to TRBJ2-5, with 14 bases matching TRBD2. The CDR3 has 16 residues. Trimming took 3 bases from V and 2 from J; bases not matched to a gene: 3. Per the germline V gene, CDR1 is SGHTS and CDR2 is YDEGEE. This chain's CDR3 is CASSWGTSGRQETQYF. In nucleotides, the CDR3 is TGTGCCAGCAGCTGGGGGACTAGCGGGAGACAAGAGACCCAGTACTTC.

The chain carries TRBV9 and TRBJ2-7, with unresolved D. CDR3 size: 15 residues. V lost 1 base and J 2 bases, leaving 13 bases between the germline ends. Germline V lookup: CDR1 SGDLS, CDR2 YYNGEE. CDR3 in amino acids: CASSVQVRKAYEQYF. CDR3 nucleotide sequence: TGTGCCAGCAGCGTACAGGTTCGGAAAGCCTACGAGCAGTACTTC.

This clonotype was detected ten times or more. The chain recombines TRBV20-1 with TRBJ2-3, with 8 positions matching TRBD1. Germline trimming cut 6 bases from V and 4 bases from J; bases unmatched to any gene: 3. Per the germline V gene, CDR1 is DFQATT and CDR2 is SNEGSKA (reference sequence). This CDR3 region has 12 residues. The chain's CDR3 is CSASTGADTQYF. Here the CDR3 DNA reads TGCAGTGCGTCGACAGGGGCAGATACGCAGTATTTT.

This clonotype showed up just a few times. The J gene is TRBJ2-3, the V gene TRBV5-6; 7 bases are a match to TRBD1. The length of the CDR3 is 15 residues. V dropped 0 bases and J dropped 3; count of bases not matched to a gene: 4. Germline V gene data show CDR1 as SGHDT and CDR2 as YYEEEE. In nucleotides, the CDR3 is TGTGCCAGCAGCTTGGGGGGACAGTGGACAGATACGCAGTATTTT. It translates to CASSLGGQWTDTQYF.

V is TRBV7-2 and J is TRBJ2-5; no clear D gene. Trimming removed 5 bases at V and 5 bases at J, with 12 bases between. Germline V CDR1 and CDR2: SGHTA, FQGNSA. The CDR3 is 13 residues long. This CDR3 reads CASSASRRETQYF. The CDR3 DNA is TGTGCCAGCAGCGCAAGTAGGCGGGAGACCCAGTACTTC. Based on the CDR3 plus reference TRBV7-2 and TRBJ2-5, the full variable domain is GAGVSQSPSNKVTEKGKDVELRCDPISGHTALYWYRQSLGQGLEFLIYFQGNSAPDKSGLPSDRFSAERTGGSVSTLTIQRTQQEDSAVYLCASSASRRETQYFGPGTRLLVL.

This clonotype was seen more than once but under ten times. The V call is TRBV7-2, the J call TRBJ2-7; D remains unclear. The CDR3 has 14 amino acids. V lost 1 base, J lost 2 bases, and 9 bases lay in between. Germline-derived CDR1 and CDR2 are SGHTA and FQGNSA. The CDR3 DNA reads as TGTGCCAGCAGCTTAGGGTGGGGTCCCTACGAGCAGTACTTC. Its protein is CASSLGWGPYEQYF.

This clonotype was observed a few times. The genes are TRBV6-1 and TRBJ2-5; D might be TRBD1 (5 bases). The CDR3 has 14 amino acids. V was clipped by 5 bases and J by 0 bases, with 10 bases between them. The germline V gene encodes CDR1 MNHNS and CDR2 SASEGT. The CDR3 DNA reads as TGTGCCAGCAGTCTCGGACATAACCAAGAGACCCAGTACTTC. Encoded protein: CASSLGHNQETQYF.

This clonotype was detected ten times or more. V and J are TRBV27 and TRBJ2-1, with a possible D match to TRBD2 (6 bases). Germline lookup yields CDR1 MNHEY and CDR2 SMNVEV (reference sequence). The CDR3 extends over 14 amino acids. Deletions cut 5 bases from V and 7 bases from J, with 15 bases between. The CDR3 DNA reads TGTGCCAGCAGTCAAAGGGACTTTAGGAATGAGCAGTTCTTC. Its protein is CASSQRDFRNEQFF.

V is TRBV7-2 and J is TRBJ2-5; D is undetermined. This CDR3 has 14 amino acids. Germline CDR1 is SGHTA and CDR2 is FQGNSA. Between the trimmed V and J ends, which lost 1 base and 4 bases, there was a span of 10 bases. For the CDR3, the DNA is TGTGCCAGCAGCTTAGAGCTGGTCGGAGAGACCCAGTACTTC. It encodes CASSLELVGETQYF.

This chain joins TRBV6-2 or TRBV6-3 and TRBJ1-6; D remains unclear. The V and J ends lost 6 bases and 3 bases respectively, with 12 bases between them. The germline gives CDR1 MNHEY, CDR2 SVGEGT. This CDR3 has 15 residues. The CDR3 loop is CASRGSIGYNSPLHF. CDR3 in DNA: TGTGCCAGCAGGGGGTCGATCGGCTATAATTCACCCCTCCACTTT.

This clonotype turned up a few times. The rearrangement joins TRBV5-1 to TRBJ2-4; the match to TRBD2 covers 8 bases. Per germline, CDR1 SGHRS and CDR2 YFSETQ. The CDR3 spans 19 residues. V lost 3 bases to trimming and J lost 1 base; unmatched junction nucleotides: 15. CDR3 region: CASSSAGASAGGAKNIQYF. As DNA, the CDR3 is TGCGCCAGCAGCTCCGCCGGGGCTAGCGCGGGGGGTGCCAAAAACATTCAGTACTTC.

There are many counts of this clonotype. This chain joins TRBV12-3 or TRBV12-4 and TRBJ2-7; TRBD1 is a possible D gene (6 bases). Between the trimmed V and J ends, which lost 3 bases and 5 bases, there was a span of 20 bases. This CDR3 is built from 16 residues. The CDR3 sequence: CASSLGPQPTGDEQYF. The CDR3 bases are TGTGCCAGCAGTTTGGGGCCCCAACCGACAGGAGACGAGCAGTACTTC.

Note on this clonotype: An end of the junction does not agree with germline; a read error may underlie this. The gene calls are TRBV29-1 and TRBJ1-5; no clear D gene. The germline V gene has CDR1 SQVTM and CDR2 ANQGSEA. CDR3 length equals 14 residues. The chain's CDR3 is CSVQDGPRNQPQHF. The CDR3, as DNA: TGCAGCGTTCAAGACGGACCAAGGAATCAGCCCCAGCATTTT.

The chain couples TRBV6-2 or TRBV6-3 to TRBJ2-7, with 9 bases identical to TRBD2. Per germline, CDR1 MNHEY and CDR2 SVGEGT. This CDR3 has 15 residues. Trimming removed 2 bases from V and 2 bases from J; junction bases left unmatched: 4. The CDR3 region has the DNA TGTGCCAGCAGTTACGGGCTAGCGGGAACCTACGAGCAGTACGTC. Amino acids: CASSYGLAGTYEQYV.

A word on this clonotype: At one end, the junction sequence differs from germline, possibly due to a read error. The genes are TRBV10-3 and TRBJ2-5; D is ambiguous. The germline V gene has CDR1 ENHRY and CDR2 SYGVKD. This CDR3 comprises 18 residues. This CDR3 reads CTISESIRASTLQETQYF. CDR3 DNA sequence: TGTACCATCAGTGAGTCGATTCGTGCGTCTACCCTTCAAGAGACCCAGTACTTC.

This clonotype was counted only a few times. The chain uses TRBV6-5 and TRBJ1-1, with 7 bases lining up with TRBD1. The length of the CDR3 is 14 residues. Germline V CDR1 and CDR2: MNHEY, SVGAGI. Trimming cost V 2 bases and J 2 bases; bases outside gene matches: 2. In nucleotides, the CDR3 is TGTGCCAGCAGTTACAGGGACAGTAACACTGAAGCTTTCTTT. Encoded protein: CASSYRDSNTEAFF.

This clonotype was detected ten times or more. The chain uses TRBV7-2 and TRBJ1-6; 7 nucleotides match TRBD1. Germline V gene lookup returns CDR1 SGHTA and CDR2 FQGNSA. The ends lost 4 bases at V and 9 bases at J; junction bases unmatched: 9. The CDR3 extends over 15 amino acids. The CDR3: CASSSQGGRSSPLHF. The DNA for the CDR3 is TGTGCCAGCAGCTCCCAGGGGGGGAGGAGTTCACCCCTCCACTTT.

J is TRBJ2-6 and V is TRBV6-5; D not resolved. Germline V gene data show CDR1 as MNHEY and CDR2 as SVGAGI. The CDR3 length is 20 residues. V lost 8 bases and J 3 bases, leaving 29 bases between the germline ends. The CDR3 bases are TGTGCCAGCGCCCAACCATATCGAAGTTCCCATTTCGATGGGGCCAACGTCCTGACTTTC. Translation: CASAQPYRSSHFDGANVLTF.

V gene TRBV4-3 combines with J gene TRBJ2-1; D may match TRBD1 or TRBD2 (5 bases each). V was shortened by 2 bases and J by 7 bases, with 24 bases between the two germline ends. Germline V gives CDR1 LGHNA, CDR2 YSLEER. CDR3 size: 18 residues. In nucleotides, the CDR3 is TGCGCCAGCAGCCAAAGGCCCCCTGTTGGGACCTTCTGGAATGAGCAGTTCTTC. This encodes CASSQRPPVGTFWNEQFF.

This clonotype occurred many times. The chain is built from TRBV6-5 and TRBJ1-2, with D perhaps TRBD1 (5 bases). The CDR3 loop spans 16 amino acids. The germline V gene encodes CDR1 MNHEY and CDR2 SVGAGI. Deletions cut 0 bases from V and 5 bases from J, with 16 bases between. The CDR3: CASSYSYQTDIYGYTF. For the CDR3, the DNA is TGTGCCAGCAGTTACTCGTACCAGACAGACATTTATGGCTACACCTTC.

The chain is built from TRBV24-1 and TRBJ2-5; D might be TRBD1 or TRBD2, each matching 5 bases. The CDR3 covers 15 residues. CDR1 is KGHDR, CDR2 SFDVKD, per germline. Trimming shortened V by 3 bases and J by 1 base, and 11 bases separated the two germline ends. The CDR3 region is CATSDPRGPQETQYF. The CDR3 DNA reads TGTGCCACCAGTGATCCCCGGGGACCCCAAGAGACCCAGTACTTC.

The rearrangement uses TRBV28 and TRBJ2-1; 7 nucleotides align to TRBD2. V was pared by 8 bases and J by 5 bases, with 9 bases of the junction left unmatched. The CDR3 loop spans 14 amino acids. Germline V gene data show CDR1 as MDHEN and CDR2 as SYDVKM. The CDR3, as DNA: TGTGCCAGCCGGGAGGCGGGTAGCAACAATGAGCAGTTCTTC. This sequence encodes CASREAGSNNEQFF. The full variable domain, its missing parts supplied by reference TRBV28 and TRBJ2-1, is DVKVTQSSRYLVKRTGEKVFLECVQDMDHENMFWYRQDPGLGLRLIYFSYDVKMKEKGDIPEGYSVSREKKERFSLILESASTNQTSMYLCASREAGSNNEQFFGPGTRLTVL.

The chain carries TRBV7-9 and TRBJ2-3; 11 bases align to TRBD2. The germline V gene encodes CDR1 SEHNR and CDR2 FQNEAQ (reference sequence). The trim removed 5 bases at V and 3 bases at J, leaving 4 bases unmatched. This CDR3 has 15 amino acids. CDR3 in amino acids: CASSLSSGGTDTQYF. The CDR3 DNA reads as TGTGCCAGCAGCCTATCTAGCGGGGGGACAGATACGCAGTATTTT.

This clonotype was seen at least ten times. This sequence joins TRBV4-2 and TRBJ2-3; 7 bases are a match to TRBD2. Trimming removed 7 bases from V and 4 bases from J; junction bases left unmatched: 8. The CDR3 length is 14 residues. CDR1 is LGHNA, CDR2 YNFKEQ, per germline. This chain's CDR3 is CASKAGQGPDTQYF. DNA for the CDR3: TGTGCCAGCAAAGCGGGGCAAGGGCCAGATACGCAGTATTTT.

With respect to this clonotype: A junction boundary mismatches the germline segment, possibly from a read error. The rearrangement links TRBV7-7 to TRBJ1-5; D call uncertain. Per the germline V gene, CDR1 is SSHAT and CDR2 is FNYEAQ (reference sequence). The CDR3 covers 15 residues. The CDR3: CASRLIRAQPQPQHF. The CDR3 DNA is TGTGCTAGCAGACTCATTCGGGCCCAGCCCCAGCCCCAGCATTTT. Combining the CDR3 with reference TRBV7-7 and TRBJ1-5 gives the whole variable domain GAGVSQSPRYKVTKRGQDVTLRCDPISSHATLYWYQQALGQGPEFLTYFNYEAQPDKSGLPSDRFSAERPEGSISTLTIQRTEQRDSAMYRCASRLIRAQPQPQHFGDGTRLSIL.